The 2 T cell receptor beta chains reported below all come from one sample, sequenced in a study of blood T cells in healthy people across ages. The second PCR ran roughly 7 to 11 cycles with a sample-barcoded 5' primer and J-beta primers. TCRdb re-analysed the 5' RACE reads in MiXCR, keeping a single row per CDR3 protein. The sample yields 1.5 million to 2 million distinct CDR3 sequences, roughly 32% seen once. The material sequenced was blood. The source of these receptors is a woman aged 25-40 years in good health.

The CDR3 DNA reads TGTGCCAGCAGTTACGAGTCACACGCCGGGGAGCTGTTTTTT. This translates into CASSYESHAGELFF. The rearrangement links TRBV6-5 to TRBJ2-2; D is unclear. The CDR3 has 14 amino acids. Trimming removed 2 bases from V and 6 bases from J, with 10 bases in between. CDR1 and CDR2 (germline): MNHEY, SVGAGI.

There are a few counts of this clonotype. The V gene is TRBV11-1, the J gene TRBJ1-2; no clear D. CDR1 SGHAT and CDR2 FQDESV come from the germline V gene (reference sequence). This CDR3 has 14 residues. V was clipped by 2 bases and J by 4 bases, with 11 bases between them. The CDR3 reads CASSLRQASYGYTF. In DNA, the CDR3 is TGTGCCAGCAGCTTAAGGCAGGCGAGCTATGGCTACACCTTC.